These 19 T cell receptor beta chains were sequenced from one sample in a study of CD8 T cells in ankylosing spondylitis. Study results and limitations: Characteristic of ankylosing spondylitis blood, it appeared, was a TCR beta motif comprising several highly homologous variants.

From the 5' RACE reads, TCRdb called clonotypes with MiXCR, one entry per CDR3 protein. The data hold 750,000 to 850,000 distinct CDR3 sequences, with over 9.5% observed a single time. The antigens for these receptors are not known. The sequenced material came from blood, either unsorted or a sorted T cell fraction (not recorded which). The receptors come from a male donor with ankylosing spondylitis.

This clonotype has a handful of counts. The J gene is TRBJ2-7, the V gene TRBV29-1, with D possibly matching TRBD1 (5 bases). Germline V gene data show CDR1 as SQVTM and CDR2 as ANQGSEA. The CDR3 is 15 amino acids. V lost 0 bases to trimming and J lost 1 base, with 13 bases between them. This CDR3 reads CSVEDRKGPSYEQYF. The CDR3 nucleotides are TGCAGCGTTGAAGATCGAAAGGGGCCATCCTACGAGCAGTACTTC.

This clonotype appeared a few times. This sequence joins TRBV2 and TRBJ1-1; 7 bases map to TRBD1. Per germline, CDR1 SNHLY and CDR2 FYNNEI. The CDR3 extends over 12 amino acids. Trimming took 3 bases from V and 10 from J; bases not matched to a gene: 5. The CDR3 loop is CASSEWNRGAFF. DNA of the CDR3: TGTGCCAGCAGTGAGTGGAACAGGGGAGCTTTCTTT.

This clonotype was counted a few times. The V gene is TRBV7-3, the J gene TRBJ2-3; D unclear. The ends were cut back, 5 bases at V and 6 bases at J, with 15 bases in the middle. The CDR3 length is 14 residues. The germline CDR1 and CDR2 sequences are SGHTA and FQGTGA. The CDR3 DNA sequence: TGTGCCAGCAGCCTCGGACCGGTCGTGGATACGCAGTATTTT. Translated, it gives CASSLGPVVDTQYF.

This clonotype was seen a few times. This chain links TRBV20-1 with TRBJ2-2, with 8 bases fitting TRBD1. Germline-derived CDR1 and CDR2 are DFQATT and SNEGSKA (reference sequence). The CDR3 consists of 16 residues. With V trimmed by 1 base and J by 4 bases, 8 bases remained unmatched. CDR3 loop: CSARAGQGGSTGELFF. The CDR3 DNA reads TGCAGTGCTAGAGCCGGACAGGGAGGCAGCACCGGGGAGCTGTTTTTT.

The chain is built from TRBV5-6 and TRBJ2-7, with D unclear. The CDR3 is 14 amino acids. Germline V lookup: CDR1 SGHDT, CDR2 YYEEEE. With 2 bases removed from V and 0 bases from J, the gap between germline ends came to 9 bases. This CDR3 is CASSFVQSSYEQYF. The CDR3 DNA sequence: TGTGCCAGCAGCTTTGTACAGAGCTCCTACGAGCAGTACTTC.

The chain recombines TRBV9 with TRBJ2-3; D might be TRBD1 (6 bases). The V and J ends lost 0 bases and 2 bases respectively, with 16 bases between them. Per germline, CDR1 SGDLS and CDR2 YYNGEE. The CDR3 has 17 residues. CDR3 nucleotide sequence: TGTGCCAGCAGCGTAGGTCTAACAGGGTTCTACACAGATACGCAGTATTTT. Its protein is CASSVGLTGFYTDTQYF.

This clonotype has a handful of counts. The V gene is TRBV10-2, the J gene TRBJ2-1; TRBD2 matches 11 bases. Germline CDR1 is WSHSY and CDR2 is SAAADI. The CDR3 covers 13 residues. With V trimmed by 7 bases and J by 9 bases, 5 bases remained unmatched. Here the CDR3 reads CASTTSGGFEQFF. As DNA, the CDR3 is TGCGCCAGCACCACTAGCGGGGGTTTTGAGCAGTTCTTC.

This clonotype appeared a few times. The CDR3 is CASSQVWDREAFF. The CDR3 bases are TGTGCCAGCAGCCAAGTTTGGGACAGGGAAGCTTTCTTT. The chain is built from TRBV3-1 and TRBJ1-1, with TRBD1 identical over 8 bases. This CDR3 region has 13 residues. Trimming took 1 base from V and 8 from J; bases not matched to a gene: 3. Germline CDR1 is LGHDT and CDR2 is YNNKEL (reference sequence).

This chain links TRBV5-1 with TRBJ1-2, with D perhaps TRBD1 (5 bases). V lost 0 bases and J 5 bases, leaving 23 bases between the germline ends. Germline V gene data show CDR1 as SGHRS and CDR2 as YFSETQ. CDR3 length: 18 amino acids. CDR3 sequence (DNA): TGCGCCAGCAGCTTGGGTTTCCCAGGGTCAGGGCGGAGATATGGCTACACCTTC. The encoded protein is CASSLGFPGSGRRYGYTF.

This clonotype was picked up a small number of times. The V call is TRBV20-1, the J call TRBJ2-1, with D possibly being TRBD2 (6 bases). Germline CDR1 is DFQATT and CDR2 is SNEGSKA (reference sequence). V shed 2 bases and J shed 2 bases, with 16 bases lying between them. The CDR3 length is 16 residues. The CDR3 here is CSARTPAASAYNEQFF. CDR3 nucleotide sequence: TGCAGTGCTAGAACACCGGCCGCTAGCGCCTACAATGAGCAGTTCTTC.

The chain is built from TRBV11-1 and TRBJ1-1; 12 positions match TRBD1. Germline assignment: CDR1 SGHAT and CDR2 FQDESV (reference sequence). Germline trimming cut 7 bases from V and 3 bases from J; bases unmatched to any gene: 6. This CDR3 is built from 15 residues. As DNA, the CDR3 is TGTGCCAGCACCCCGGGACAGGGGGCAGACACTGAAGCTTTCTTT. It translates to CASTPGQGADTEAFF. The variable domain in full, with the rest retrieved from reference TRBV11-1 and TRBJ1-1, is EAEVAQSPRYKITEKSQAVAFWCDPISGHATLYWYRQILGQGPELLVQFQDESVVDDSQLPKDRFSAERLKGVDSTLKIQPAELGDSAMYLCASTPGQGADTEAFFGQGTRLTVV.

Details on this clonotype: A read error may be the cause here, since a much bigger clone is one base away. The rearrangement joins TRBV20-1 to TRBJ2-3; TRBD1 is a possible D gene (5 bases). Germline V CDR1 and CDR2: DFQATT, SNEGSKA (reference sequence). This CDR3 comprises 16 residues. The CDR3 DNA reads as TGCTGTGCTAGAGATCTAATAGGGGCGGGCACAGATACGCAGTATTTT. It is translated as CCARDLIGAGTDTQYF.

There are many counts of this clonotype. CDR3 sequence reads: CSAPLFRGNTEAFF. The CDR3 nucleotides are TGCAGTGCTCCTTTGTTTCGGGGGAACACTGAAGCTTTCTTT. The genes are TRBV20-1 and TRBJ1-1; the D is unclear. V was trimmed by 5 bases and J by 1 base, leaving 14 bases between them. The length of the CDR3 is 14 residues. In germline, CDR1 is DFQATT, CDR2 SNEGSKA (reference sequence).

This clonotype was found a few times. J is TRBJ1-1 and V is TRBV27; TRBD1 aligns across 7 bases. The V gene's germline CDR1 is MNHEY and CDR2 SMNVEV (reference sequence). The CDR3 consists of 16 residues. V gave up 7 bases and J gave up 1 base; unmatched junction bases: 12. CDR3 in amino acids: CASNEQGNLQNTEAFF. The CDR3 DNA follows: TGTGCCAGCAACGAACAGGGGAACCTACAGAACACTGAAGCTTTCTTT.

The J gene is TRBJ2-1, the V gene TRBV9; tentative D call: TRBD1 (5 bases). V lost 6 bases to trimming and J lost 0 bases, with 16 bases between them. The CDR3 sequence is 16 residues long. Germline V gene sequence: CDR1 SGDLS, CDR2 YYNGEE. The chain's CDR3 is CASNPQGASSYNEQFF. CDR3 bases: TGTGCCAGCAACCCCCAAGGGGCTAGCTCCTACAATGAGCAGTTCTTC.

The V and J genes are TRBV5-1 and TRBJ2-5, with D possibly matching TRBD1 (6 bases). Trimming removed 2 bases from V and 3 bases from J, with 11 bases in between. Per the germline V gene, CDR1 is SGHRS and CDR2 is YFSETQ. This CDR3 has 14 residues. The CDR3 sequence is CASSFYRAEETQYF. The CDR3 DNA sequence: TGCGCCAGCAGCTTCTACAGGGCTGAAGAGACCCAGTACTTC.

The rearrangement links TRBV7-2 to TRBJ2-5; perhaps TRBD1 as D (5 bases). V gave up 3 bases and J gave up 7 bases, with 9 bases separating them. CDR3 length: 12 amino acids. Germline V gene lookup returns CDR1 SGHTA and CDR2 FQGNSA. The CDR3 sequence is CASSFPGSTQYF. For the CDR3, the DNA is TGTGCCAGCAGCTTCCCAGGGTCGACCCAGTACTTC.

The chain employs TRBV28 and TRBJ2-7, with D perhaps TRBD1 or TRBD2 (5 bases each). Trimming took off 5 bases at V and 6 bases at J, with 23 bases between the two ends. CDR1 MDHEN and CDR2 SYDVKM come from the germline V gene. This CDR3 region has 16 residues. In DNA form, the CDR3 reads TGTGCCAGCAGTAGTACCTGGGGGAAGTTTCCTTTCGAGCAGTACTTC. The encoded protein is CASSSTWGKFPFEQYF.

The sample holds many counts of this clonotype. This chain links TRBV10-3 with TRBJ1-5, with unresolved D. Germline-derived CDR1 and CDR2 are ENHRY and SYGVKD. This CDR3 contains 15 residues. Trimming cost V 5 bases and J 6 bases, with 17 bases left between them. CDR3 DNA: TGTGCCATCAGTTCTAAGGACGGAGTCCTTCAGCCCCAGCATTTT. Its protein is CAISSKDGVLQPQHF.